The 23 T cell receptor beta chains presented below share a single source sample, sequenced in a study of T-cell reconstitution after alpha-beta-depleted transplantation in children. Researchers prepared the TCRbeta library using unique molecular identifiers, the study reports. TCRdb called the PCR reads again in MiXCR, with one record for every CDR3 protein. The repertoire consists of 530,000 or so distinct CDR3 sequences, with roughly 27% occurring once and the leading ten covering 30% to 40%. This material consisted of PBMCs, taken before TCRalphabeta/CD19-depleted stem cell transplant. These TCRs come from a boy under two years old with Wiskott-Aldrich syndrome, due to receive a stem cell transplant.

This clonotype occurred many times. The CDR3 nucleotides read TGTGCCAGCAGCTTAGCTACATCCCTTAGCTCCTACAATGAGCAGTTCTTC. Translation: CASSLATSLSSYNEQFF. The chain is built from TRBV11-3 and TRBJ2-1; no clear D gene. This CDR3 contains 17 residues. Germline V gene data show CDR1 as SGHNT and CDR2 as YENEEA. The ends were cut back, 1 base at V and 0 bases at J, with 13 bases in the middle.

The V gene is TRBV7-9, the J gene TRBJ2-1; tentatively, D is TRBD2 (6 bases). With 3 bases removed from V and 8 bases from J, the gap between germline ends came to 20 bases. This CDR3 spans 16 amino acids. Germline loops: CDR1 SEHNR, CDR2 FQNEAQ (reference sequence). The CDR3 nucleotides are TGTGCCAGCAGCTTTCTTCGCGGGATGCCATCGGATGAGCAGTTCTTC. The encoded protein is CASSFLRGMPSDEQFF.

In this sample, this clonotype turned up a few times. The rearrangement joins TRBV28 to TRBJ1-3; D is unclear. CDR1 and CDR2 from the germline V gene are MDHEN and SYDVKM. Trimming removed 5 bases at V and 0 bases at J, with 8 bases between. CDR3 length: 14 amino acids. CDR3 nucleotide sequence: TGTGCCAGCAGTAAAACAATCTCTGGAAACACCATATATTTT. Its translation is CASSKTISGNTIYF.

This clonotype was seen a few times. V gene TRBV27 combines with J gene TRBJ2-7; TRBD2 matches at 12 bases. The length of the CDR3 is 14 residues. Germline-derived CDR1 and CDR2 are MNHEY and SMNVEV (reference sequence). V dropped 7 bases and J dropped 6; count of bases not matched to a gene: 7. CDR3 sequence: CASTRTSGNGEQYF. The DNA for the CDR3 is TGTGCCAGCACAAGGACTAGCGGGAACGGCGAGCAGTACTTC.

As to this clonotype: One end of the junction fails to match germline, which may point to a read error. This rearrangement joins TRBV6-1 to TRBJ1-3, with TRBD1 identical over 8 bases. This CDR3 region has 15 residues. CDR1 MNHNS and CDR2 SASEGT come from the germline V gene. The CDR3: CASRAGTGSGNTTYF. The CDR3 DNA is TGTGCCAGCAGGGCCGGGACAGGCTCTGGAAACACCACATATTTT.

The J gene is TRBJ2-1, the V gene TRBV5-1; TRBD2 matches 10 bases. J gave up 7 bases and V 1 base, and 11 bases lay outside the gene matches. The germline V gene encodes CDR1 SGHRS and CDR2 YFSETQ. This CDR3 is built from 17 residues. The CDR3 region is CASSLPGTSDVMNEQFF. CDR3 in DNA: TGCGCCAGCAGCTTGCCCGGGACTAGCGACGTAATGAATGAGCAGTTCTTC. Using reference TRBV5-1 and TRBJ2-1 for the parts outside the CDR3, the full variable domain is KAGVTQTPRYLIKTRGQQVTLSCSPISGHRSVSWYQQTPGQGLQFLFEYFSETQRNKGNFPGRFSGRQFSNSRSEMNVSTLELGDSALYLCASSLPGTSDVMNEQFFGPGTRLTVL.

A few counts support this clonotype. CDR3 residues: CASSNSRGEQFF. As DNA, the CDR3 is TGTGCCAGCAGTAACAGCAGGGGGGAGCAGTTCTTC. The V call is TRBV6-1, the J call TRBJ2-1; 7 bases map to TRBD1. CDR1 and CDR2 (germline): MNHNS, SASEGT. After removal of 5 bases from V and 10 bases from J, the junction contained 5 bases not matched to a gene. This CDR3 has 12 residues.

The chain carries TRBV30 and TRBJ1-1; D is uncertain. The CDR3 is made up of 11 amino acids. Per germline, CDR1 GTSNPN and CDR2 SVGIG (reference sequence). V lost 0 bases and J lost 4, with 3 bases in between. Here the CDR3 reads CAWSVTTEAFF. CDR3 sequence (DNA): TGTGCCTGGAGTGTAACCACTGAAGCTTTCTTT.

Only a few counts were recorded for this clonotype. The genes are TRBV28 and TRBJ1-5, with D maybe TRBD1 (6 bases). Trimming cost V 2 bases and J 2 bases, with 10 bases left between them. This CDR3 region has 15 residues. CDR1 and CDR2 from the germline V gene are MDHEN and SYDVKM. The CDR3, as DNA: TGTGCCAGCAGTTTAGCAGGGGCGGGCAATCAGCCCCAGCATTTT. As protein: CASSLAGAGNQPQHF.

This clonotype was observed a handful of times. V usage is TRBV5-1 and J usage is TRBJ2-7; possibly TRBD2 for D (5 bases). V lost 0 bases and J lost 3, with 13 bases in between. The CDR3 is 15 residues long. Per germline, CDR1 SGHRS and CDR2 YFSETQ. In DNA, the CDR3 is TGCGCCAGCAGCTTGGCTGGGAGCGACTACTACGAGCAGTACTTC. Protein sequence: CASSLAGSDYYEQYF.

CDR3 DNA: TGCAGTGCTACCCGGCGGATTTCACCCCTCCACTTT. Translation: CSATRRISPLHF. The chain recombines TRBV20-1 with TRBJ1-6; D is ambiguous. Germline V gene data show CDR1 as DFQATT and CDR2 as SNEGSKA (reference sequence). The V gene lost 4 bases and the J gene lost 9 bases, with 10 bases spanning the gap. This CDR3 contains 12 residues.

This rearrangement joins TRBV5-1 to TRBJ2-3; TRBD2 matches 10 bases. The junction had 6 bases not matched to a gene; V was cut back by 3 bases and J by 2 bases. Per germline, CDR1 SGHRS and CDR2 YFSETQ. This CDR3 region has 16 residues. CDR3 in amino acids: CASSSGLAVHTDTQYF. Here the CDR3 DNA reads TGCGCCAGCAGCTCCGGACTAGCGGTTCACACAGATACGCAGTATTTT.

This clonotype occurred a few times. The chain carries TRBV5-1 and TRBJ2-5, with 11 bases that match TRBD2. Trimming took 2 bases from V and 4 from J; bases not matched to a gene: 13. This CDR3 is 18 amino acids long. Germline assignment: CDR1 SGHRS and CDR2 YFSETQ. CDR3 DNA sequence: TGCGCCAGCAGCTTAATAGGACTGGGACTAGCGGTTCCAGAGACCCAGTACTTC. This gives the protein CASSLIGLGLAVPETQYF. Drawing the rest from reference TRBV5-1 and TRBJ2-5, the complete variable domain is KAGVTQTPRYLIKTRGQQVTLSCSPISGHRSVSWYQQTPGQGLQFLFEYFSETQRNKGNFPGRFSGRQFSNSRSEMNVSTLELGDSALYLCASSLIGLGLAVPETQYFGPGTRLLVL.

This sequence joins TRBV7-6 and TRBJ2-5; 9 nucleotides line up with TRBD1. Germline loops: CDR1 SGHVS, CDR2 FNYEAQ. The junction had 6 bases not matched to a gene; V was cut back by 2 bases and J by 5 bases. CDR3 length equals 15 residues. The CDR3 coding sequence is TGTGCCAGCAGCTTAAAGGGGACAGGGCGGGAGACCCAGTACTTC. This gives the protein CASSLKGTGRETQYF.

This clonotype appeared a few times. The V call is TRBV5-1, the J call TRBJ2-5; D is possibly TRBD1 (6 bases). Germline CDR1 is SGHRS and CDR2 is YFSETQ. The CDR3 spans 15 residues. The V gene lost 3 bases and the J gene lost 3 bases, with 15 bases spanning the gap. CDR3 region: CASSWGTRPKETQYF. In nucleotides, the CDR3 is TGCGCCAGCAGCTGGGGGACACGGCCCAAAGAGACCCAGTACTTC.

This clonotype was found a few times. The genes are TRBV5-1 and TRBJ2-7; 10 nucleotides align to TRBD1. The CDR3 loop spans 15 amino acids. J gave up 7 bases and V 2 bases, and 9 bases lay outside the gene matches. CDR1 is SGHRS, CDR2 YFSETQ, per germline. CDR3 bases: TGCGCCAGCAGCTTAAAGGACAGGGGGTTCTCGGAGCAGTACTTC. Encoded protein: CASSLKDRGFSEQYF.

The chain couples TRBV5-1 to TRBJ2-3; tentative D call: TRBD1 (6 bases). The ends were cut back, 6 bases at V and 5 bases at J, with 16 bases in the middle. The CDR3 totals 14 residues. Germline V gives CDR1 SGHRS, CDR2 YFSETQ. The CDR3 sequence is CASTSAQGLDTQYF. The DNA for the CDR3 is TGCGCCAGCACCTCCGCCCAGGGGTTAGATACGCAGTATTTT.

This clonotype was detected only a few times. The V and J genes are TRBV12-3 or TRBV12-4 and TRBJ2-2, with D possibly being TRBD2 (6 bases). CDR3 length equals 12 residues. V shed 5 bases and J shed 14 bases, with 15 bases lying between them. CDR3 loop: CASSLGTPTLFF. As DNA, the CDR3 is TGTGCCAGCAGTCTCGGGACTCCCACACTGTTTTTT.

The chain carries TRBV4-2 and TRBJ2-1; D ambiguous. This CDR3 is built from 15 residues. Trimming removed 4 bases from V and 4 bases from J, with 14 bases in between. CDR1 is LGHNA, CDR2 YNFKEQ, per germline. The CDR3 DNA sequence: TGTGCCAGCAGCCTAAGGGCGCAGAGTTACAATGAGCAGTTCTTC. Encoded protein: CASSLRAQSYNEQFF.

This clonotype was recorded a few times. This rearrangement joins TRBV5-1 to TRBJ2-3; D may be TRBD2 (6 bases). The V end lost 4 bases, the J end lost 0 bases, and 15 bases lay between the germline ends. The CDR3 totals 16 residues. Germline V lookup: CDR1 SGHRS, CDR2 YFSETQ. The CDR3 spells CASSREVTSSTDTQYF. DNA of the CDR3: TGCGCCAGCAGCAGGGAGGTTACGTCTAGCACAGATACGCAGTATTTT.

The V and J genes are TRBV20-1 and TRBJ2-1, with 8 nucleotides matching TRBD1. J lost 2 bases, V lost 2 bases, and 5 bases had no gene match. This CDR3 spans 15 amino acids. Per germline, CDR1 DFQATT and CDR2 SNEGSKA (reference sequence). The CDR3 DNA sequence: TGCAGTGCTAGATTTCAGGGGGCTCCCTACAATGAGCAGTTCTTC. This sequence encodes CSARFQGAPYNEQFF.

There are a few counts of this clonotype. The chain joins TRBV5-1 to TRBJ2-1; a possible D gene is TRBD2 (6 bases). The germline V gene encodes CDR1 SGHRS and CDR2 YFSETQ. The CDR3 is made up of 13 amino acids. Trimming left V 5 bases short and J 6 bases short, with 12 bases between. CDR3 residues: CASSRLAFNEQFF. The CDR3 DNA is TGCGCCAGCAGTCGTCTAGCGTTCAATGAGCAGTTCTTC.

This chain links TRBV4-1 with TRBJ2-1, with a weak D call TRBD2 (6 bases). CDR3 length: 18 residues. With 0 bases removed from V and 6 bases from J, the gap between germline ends came to 21 bases. Germline CDR1 MGHRA, CDR2 YSYEKL. Here the CDR3 reads CASSQDRFGGSGINEQFF. CDR3 DNA: TGCGCCAGCAGCCAAGATCGGTTCGGAGGGTCAGGGATCAATGAGCAGTTCTTC.